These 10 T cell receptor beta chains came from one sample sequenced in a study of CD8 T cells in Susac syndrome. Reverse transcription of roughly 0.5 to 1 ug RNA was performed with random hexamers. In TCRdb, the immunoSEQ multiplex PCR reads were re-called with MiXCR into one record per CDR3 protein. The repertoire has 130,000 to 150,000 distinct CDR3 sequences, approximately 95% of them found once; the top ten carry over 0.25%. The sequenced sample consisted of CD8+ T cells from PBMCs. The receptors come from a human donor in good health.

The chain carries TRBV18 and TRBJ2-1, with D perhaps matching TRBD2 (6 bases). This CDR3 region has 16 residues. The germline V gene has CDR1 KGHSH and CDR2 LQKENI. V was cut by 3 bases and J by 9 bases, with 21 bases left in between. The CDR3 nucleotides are TGTGCCAGCTCACCCGACATCCAGGTACGGGGGAGTGAGCAGTTCTTC. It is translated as CASSPDIQVRGSEQFF.

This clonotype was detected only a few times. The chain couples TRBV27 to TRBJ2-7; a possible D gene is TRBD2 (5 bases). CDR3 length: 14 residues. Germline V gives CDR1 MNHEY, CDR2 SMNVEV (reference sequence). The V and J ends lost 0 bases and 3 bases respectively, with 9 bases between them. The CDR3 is CASSLSGGGYEQYF. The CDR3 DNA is TGTGCCAGCAGTTTATCTGGAGGAGGCTACGAGCAGTACTTC.

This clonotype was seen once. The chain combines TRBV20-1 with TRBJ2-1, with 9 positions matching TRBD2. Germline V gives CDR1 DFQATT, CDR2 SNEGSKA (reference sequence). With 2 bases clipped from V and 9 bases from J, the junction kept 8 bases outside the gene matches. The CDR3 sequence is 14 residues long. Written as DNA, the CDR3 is TGCAGTGCTAGAAATGTCGATAGCGGGAGTGAGCAGTTCTTC. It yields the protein CSARNVDSGSEQFF.

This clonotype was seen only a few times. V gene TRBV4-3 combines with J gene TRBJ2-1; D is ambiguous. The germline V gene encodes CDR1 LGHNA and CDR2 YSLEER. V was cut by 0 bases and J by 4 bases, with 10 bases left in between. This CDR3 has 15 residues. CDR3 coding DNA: TGCGCCAGCAGCCAAGAAGTAGCAGTATACAATGAGCAGTTCTTC. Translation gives CASSQEVAVYNEQFF.

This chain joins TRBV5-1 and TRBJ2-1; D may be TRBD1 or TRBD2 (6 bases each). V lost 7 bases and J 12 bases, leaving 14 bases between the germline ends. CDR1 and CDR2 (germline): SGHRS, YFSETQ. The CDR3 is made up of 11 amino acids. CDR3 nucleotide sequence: TGCGCCAGCGGTACAGGGACTTTGCAGTTCTTC. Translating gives CASGTGTLQFF.

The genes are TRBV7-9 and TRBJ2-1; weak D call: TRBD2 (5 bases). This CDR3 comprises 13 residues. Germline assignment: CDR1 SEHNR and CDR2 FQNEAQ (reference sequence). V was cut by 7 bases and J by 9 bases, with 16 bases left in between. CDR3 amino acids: CASTPGLSPEQFF. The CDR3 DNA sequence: TGTGCCAGCACTCCCGGACTTTCCCCTGAGCAGTTCTTC. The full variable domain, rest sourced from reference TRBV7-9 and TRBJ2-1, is DTGVSQNPRHKITKRGQNVTFRCDPISEHNRLYWYRQTLGQGPEFLTYFQNEAQLEKSRLLSDRFSAERPKGSFSTLEIQRTEQGDSAMYLCASTPGLSPEQFFGPGTRLTVL.

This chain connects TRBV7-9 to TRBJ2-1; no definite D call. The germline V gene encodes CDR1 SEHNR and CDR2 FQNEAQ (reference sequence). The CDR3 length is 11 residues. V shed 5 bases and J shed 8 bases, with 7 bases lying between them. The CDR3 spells CASSHLDEQFF. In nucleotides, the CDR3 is TGTGCCAGCAGCCACCTCGATGAGCAGTTCTTC. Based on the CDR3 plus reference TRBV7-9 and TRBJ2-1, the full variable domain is DTGVSQNPRHKITKRGQNVTFRCDPISEHNRLYWYRQTLGQGPEFLTYFQNEAQLEKSRLLSDRFSAERPKGSFSTLEIQRTEQGDSAMYLCASSHLDEQFFGPGTRLTVL.

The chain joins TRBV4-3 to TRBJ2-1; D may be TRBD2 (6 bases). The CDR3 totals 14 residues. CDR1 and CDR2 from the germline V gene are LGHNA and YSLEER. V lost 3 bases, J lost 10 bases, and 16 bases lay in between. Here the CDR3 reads CASSQGTGVREQFF. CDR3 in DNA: TGCGCCAGCAGCCAGGGAACGGGAGTCAGGGAGCAGTTCTTC.

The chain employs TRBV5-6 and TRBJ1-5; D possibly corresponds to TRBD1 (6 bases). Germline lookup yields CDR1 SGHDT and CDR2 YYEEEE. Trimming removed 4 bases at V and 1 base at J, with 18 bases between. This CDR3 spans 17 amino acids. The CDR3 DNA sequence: TGTGCCAGCAGCCATACTGAGGGACACTTGAGCAATCAGCCCCAGCATTTT. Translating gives CASSHTEGHLSNQPQHF.

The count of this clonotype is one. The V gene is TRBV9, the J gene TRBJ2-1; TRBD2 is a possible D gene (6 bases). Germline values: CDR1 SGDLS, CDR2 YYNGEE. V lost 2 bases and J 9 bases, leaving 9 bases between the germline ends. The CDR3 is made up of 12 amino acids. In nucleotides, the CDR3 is TGTGCCAGCAGCGTCGGAGGGACTGAGCAGTTCTTC. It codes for CASSVGGTEQFF. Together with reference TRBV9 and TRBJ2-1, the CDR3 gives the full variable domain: DSGVTQTPKHLITATGQRVTLRCSPRSGDLSVYWYQQSLDQGLQFLIQYYNGEERAKGNILERFSAQQFPDLHSELNLSSLELGDSALYFCASSVGGTEQFFGPGTRLTVL.